Listed below are T cell receptor beta chains from one sample, sequenced in a study of blood T cell repertoires in COVID-19. Sequencing was performed with immunoSEQ multiplex PCR; in TCRdb, only in-frame clones are kept and a portion is missing. The sample records 110,000 to 150,000 clones, around four fifths being singletons. Sample: PBMCs or T cells enriched from blood (not recorded which). These receptor sequences come from a middle-aged woman who had recovered from COVID-19. Both conserved end residues are part of each CDR3. A D gene is named only where the DNA matches it firmly.

d_gene: -
v_gene: TRBV6-1
CDR3aa: CASSEVGVYEQFF

d_gene: TRBD2
v_gene: TRBV6-1
CDR3aa: CASSERGLAGGTYYEQYF

d_gene: TRBD1
v_gene: TRBV9
CDR3aa: CASSLGTGGNTIYF

d_gene: -
v_gene: TRBV7-3
CDR3aa: CASSPRQNTEAFF

d_gene: TRBD1
v_gene: TRBV18
CDR3aa: CASSLRRGTGDSNQPQHF

d_gene: -
v_gene: TRBV18
CDR3aa: CASSPTAGETPNYGYTF

d_gene: TRBD2
v_gene: TRBV11-2
CDR3aa: CASSFPGTSYNEQFF

d_gene: -
v_gene: TRBV12-3/TRBV12-4
CDR3aa: CASSSDYRETQYF

d_gene: -
v_gene: TRBV27
CDR3aa: CASSNYYGYTF

d_gene: TRBD1
v_gene: TRBV4-1
CDR3aa: CASSHPGTGGEYEQYF

d_gene: -
v_gene: TRBV5-1
CDR3aa: CASSLSGYSGNTIYF

d_gene: TRBD2
v_gene: TRBV2
CDR3aa: CASRGLAGEAGELFF

d_gene: TRBD1
v_gene: TRBV9
CDR3aa: CASSAGTVYGYTF

d_gene: -
v_gene: TRBV13
CDR3aa: CASSRSGRQPQHF

d_gene: -
v_gene: TRBV7-9
CDR3aa: CASSLAGGRTGELFF

d_gene: -
v_gene: TRBV30
CDR3aa: CAWNPSMAYGYTF

d_gene: -
v_gene: TRBV20-1
CDR3aa: CSASQGGSSYEQYF

d_gene: TRBD1
v_gene: TRBV28
CDR3aa: CASSRATGQGYNEQFF

d_gene: TRBD2
v_gene: TRBV27
CDR3aa: CARRLAGGYADTQYF

d_gene: TRBD1
v_gene: TRBV9
CDR3aa: CASSGQGRETQYF

d_gene: TRBD1
v_gene: TRBV6-5
CDR3aa: CASSRTGGGSGYTF

d_gene: TRBD2
v_gene: TRBV19
CDR3aa: CASSMNGLAGETYGYNEQFF

d_gene: TRBD1
v_gene: TRBV19
CDR3aa: CASTPLPGQGAVNTEAFF

d_gene: -
v_gene: TRBV5-6
CDR3aa: CASSSGGNEQFF

d_gene: -
v_gene: TRBV21-1
CDR3aa: CASTHRDRGRTIDANTEAFF

d_gene: -
v_gene: TRBV14
CDR3aa: CASRAGTASSKQYF

d_gene: -
v_gene: TRBV9
CDR3aa: CASSVEQDYGYTF

d_gene: TRBD2
v_gene: TRBV5-4
CDR3aa: CASNPTSGSTNEQFF

d_gene: TRBD1
v_gene: TRBV2
CDR3aa: CASSAGQLEGNTIYF

d_gene: -
v_gene: TRBV19
CDR3aa: CASSIGAPGGARGYTF

d_gene: TRBD1
v_gene: TRBV7-9
CDR3aa: CASSDDRASNQPQHF

d_gene: TRBD1
v_gene: TRBV9
CDR3aa: CASSAGQGPDTQYF

d_gene: TRBD1
v_gene: TRBV5-1
CDR3aa: CASSLEGTGTKGYTF

d_gene: TRBD2
v_gene: TRBV10-3
CDR3aa: CAIKGTSGNNEQFF

d_gene: TRBD2
v_gene: TRBV3-1/TRBV3-2
CDR3aa: CASSLERGIYNEQFF

d_gene: TRBD1
v_gene: TRBV27
CDR3aa: CASSFTGGVYGYTF

d_gene: TRBD1
v_gene: TRBV18
CDR3aa: CASSPNVGGQGLETQYF

d_gene: TRBD2
v_gene: TRBV30
CDR3aa: CAWSPAGEYPHEQFF

d_gene: TRBD2
v_gene: TRBV4-1
CDR3aa: CASSFRTTGTSGTYNEQFF

d_gene: TRBD1
v_gene: TRBV2
CDR3aa: CASRSGGDRVALSYEQYF

d_gene: -
v_gene: TRBV3-1/TRBV3-2
CDR3aa: CAPWTEVNEKLFF

d_gene: -
v_gene: TRBV2
CDR3aa: CASSLNSFSSGANVLTF

d_gene: TRBD1
v_gene: TRBV10-3
CDR3aa: CAISTGTDYGYTF

d_gene: -
v_gene: TRBV5-8
CDR3aa: CASSLDRRNEKLFF

d_gene: -
v_gene: TRBV5-1
CDR3aa: CASSFGEGSNQPQHF

d_gene: -
v_gene: TRBV9
CDR3aa: CASSAPSGAGELFF

d_gene: TRBD2
v_gene: TRBV4-1
CDR3aa: CASSQGGLAGAQPGELFF

d_gene: TRBD1
v_gene: TRBV2
CDR3aa: CASRILQGRHSPLHF

d_gene: TRBD1
v_gene: TRBV19
CDR3aa: CASHRDRESTYGYTF

d_gene: -
v_gene: TRBV5-1
CDR3aa: CAPRGFVITGNYVYTF

d_gene: TRBD1
v_gene: TRBV2
CDR3aa: CASSHRGGYTF

d_gene: -
v_gene: TRBV19
CDR3aa: CASSIGRGAHGYTF

d_gene: TRBD1
v_gene: TRBV29-1
CDR3aa: CSVTFGTGNSDGYTF

d_gene: TRBD2
v_gene: TRBV9
CDR3aa: CASSVVGGGETDTQYF

d_gene: -
v_gene: TRBV4-1
CDR3aa: CASSQDTDITEAFF